One sample yielded the 2 T cell receptor beta chains listed below, sequenced in a study of CD8+ T cells in alopecia areata. cDNA serving as the sequencing template came from extracted, reverse transcribed RNA. TCRdb keeps only in-frame clones here, not all; method: immunoSEQ multiplex PCR. This table has about 190,000 clones, roughly three fifths appearing once. As for treatment: oral pan-JAK inhibitor, 5-10 mg twice daily. Sequencing was performed on CD4+ T cells sorted from blood, taken at week 4, from a patient treated with tofacitinib. All receptors come from a human donor with alopecia areata.

This chain connects TRBV30 to TRBJ2-3; 8 bases are shared with TRBD1. CDR1 GTSNPN and CDR2 SVGIG come from the germline V gene (reference sequence). J lost 5 bases, V lost 5 bases, and 3 bases had no gene match. CDR3 length equals 12 residues. The CDR3 nucleotides are TGTGCCTGGCAGGGGGCCGGAGATACGCAGTATTTT. It encodes CAWQGAGDTQYF.

The chain joins TRBV20-1 to TRBJ2-5; TRBD2 agrees at 8 bases. Germline lookup yields CDR1 DFQATT and CDR2 SNEGSKA (reference sequence). CDR3 length: 11 amino acids. V lost 6 bases and J lost 7; bases outside the gene matches: 4. The CDR3 DNA sequence: TGCAGTGCCAGACGGGGGGGGACCCAGTACTTC. This sequence encodes CSARRGGTQYF.